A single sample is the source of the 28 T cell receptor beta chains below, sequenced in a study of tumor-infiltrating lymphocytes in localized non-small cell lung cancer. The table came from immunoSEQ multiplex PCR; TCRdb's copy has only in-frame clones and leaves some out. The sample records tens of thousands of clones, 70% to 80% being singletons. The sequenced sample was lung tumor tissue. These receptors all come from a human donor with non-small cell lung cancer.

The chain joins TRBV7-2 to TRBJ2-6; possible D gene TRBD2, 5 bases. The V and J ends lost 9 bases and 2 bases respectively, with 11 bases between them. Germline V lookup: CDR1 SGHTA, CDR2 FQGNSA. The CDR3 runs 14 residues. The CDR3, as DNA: TGTGCCAGTTTGAGGGATACTGGGGCCAACGTCCTGACTTTC. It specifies CASLRDTGANVLTF.

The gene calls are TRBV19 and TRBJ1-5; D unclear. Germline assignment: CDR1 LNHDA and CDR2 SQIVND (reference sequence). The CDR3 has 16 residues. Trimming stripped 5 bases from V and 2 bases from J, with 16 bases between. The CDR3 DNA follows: TGTGCCAGTAGTCCCTGGCCGGCCGGGGGCAATCAGCCCCAGCATTTT. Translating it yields CASSPWPAGGNQPQHF.

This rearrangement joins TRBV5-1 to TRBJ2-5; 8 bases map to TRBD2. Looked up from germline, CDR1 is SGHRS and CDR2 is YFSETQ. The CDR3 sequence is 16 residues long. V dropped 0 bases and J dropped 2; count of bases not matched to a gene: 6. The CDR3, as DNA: TGCGCCAGCAGCTTGGCGGGTAGCGGGGAACAAGAGACCCAGTACTTC. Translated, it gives CASSLAGSGEQETQYF.

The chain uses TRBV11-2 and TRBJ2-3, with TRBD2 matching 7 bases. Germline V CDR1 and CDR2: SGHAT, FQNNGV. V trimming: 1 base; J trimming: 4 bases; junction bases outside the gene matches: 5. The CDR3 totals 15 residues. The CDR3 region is CASSLGVGGADTQYF. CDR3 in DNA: TGTGCCAGCAGCTTAGGGGTGGGAGGGGCAGATACGCAGTATTTT.

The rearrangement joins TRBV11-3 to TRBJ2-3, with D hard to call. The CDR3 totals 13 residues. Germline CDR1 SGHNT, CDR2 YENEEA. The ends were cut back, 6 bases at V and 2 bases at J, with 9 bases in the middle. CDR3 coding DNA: TGTGCCAGCAGTGGAACCTTCACAGATACGCAGTATTTT. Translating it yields CASSGTFTDTQYF.

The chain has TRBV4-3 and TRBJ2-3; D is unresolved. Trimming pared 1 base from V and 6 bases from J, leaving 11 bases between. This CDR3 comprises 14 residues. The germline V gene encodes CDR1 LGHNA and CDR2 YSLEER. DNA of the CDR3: TGCGCCAGCAGCCAAGCGACTCGGGCGGATACGCAGTATTTT. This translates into CASSQATRADTQYF.

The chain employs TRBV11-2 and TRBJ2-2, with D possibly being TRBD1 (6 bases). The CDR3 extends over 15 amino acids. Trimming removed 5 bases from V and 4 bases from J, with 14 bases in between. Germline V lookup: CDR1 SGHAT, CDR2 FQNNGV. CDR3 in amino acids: CASSPSTGRTGELFF. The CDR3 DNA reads TGTGCCAGCAGCCCTTCGACAGGTCGCACCGGGGAGCTGTTTTTT.

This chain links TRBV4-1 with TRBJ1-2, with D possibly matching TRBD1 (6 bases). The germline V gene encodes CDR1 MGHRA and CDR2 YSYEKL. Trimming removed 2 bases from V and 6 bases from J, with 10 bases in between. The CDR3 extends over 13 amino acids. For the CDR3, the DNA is TGCGCCAGCAGCCAAATGGGGGCTGATGGCTACACCTTC. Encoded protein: CASSQMGADGYTF.

The CDR3 loop is CASSLSRGLNSGANVLTF. CDR3 DNA sequence: TGTGCCAGCAGTTTATCGAGGGGTCTAAACTCTGGGGCCAACGTCCTGACTTTC. This chain connects TRBV27 to TRBJ2-6; D is tentatively TRBD1 or TRBD2 (5 bases each). This CDR3 comprises 18 residues. The V gene's germline CDR1 is MNHEY and CDR2 SMNVEV (reference sequence). The germline V and J ends were trimmed by 0 bases and 0 bases, with 12 bases remaining between them.

The DNA for the CDR3 is TGTGCCAGCAGACCCGGGACTAGCGAAAACATTCAGTACTTC. Amino acid sequence: CASRPGTSENIQYF. The rearrangement joins TRBV2 to TRBJ2-4, with 10 bases aligning to TRBD2. CDR3 length: 14 amino acids. Germline V gene data show CDR1 as SNHLY and CDR2 as FYNNEI. With 6 bases clipped from V and 5 bases from J, the junction kept 4 bases outside the gene matches.

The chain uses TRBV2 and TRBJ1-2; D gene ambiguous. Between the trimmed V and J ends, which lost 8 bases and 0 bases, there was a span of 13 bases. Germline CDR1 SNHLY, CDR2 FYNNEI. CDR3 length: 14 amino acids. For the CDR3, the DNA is TGTGCCAGCGGAGAAGGGAGAGCTAACTATGGCTACACCTTC. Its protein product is CASGEGRANYGYTF.

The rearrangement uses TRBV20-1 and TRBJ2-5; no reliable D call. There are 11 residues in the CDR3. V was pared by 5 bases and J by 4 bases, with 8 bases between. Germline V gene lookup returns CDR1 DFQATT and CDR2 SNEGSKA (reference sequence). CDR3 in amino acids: CSAPTGETQYF. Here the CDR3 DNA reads TGCAGTGCTCCGACTGGAGAGACCCAGTACTTC.

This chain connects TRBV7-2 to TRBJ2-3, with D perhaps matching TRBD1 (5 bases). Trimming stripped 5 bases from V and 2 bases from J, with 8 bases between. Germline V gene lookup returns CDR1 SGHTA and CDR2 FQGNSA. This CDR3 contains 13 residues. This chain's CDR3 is CASSLDNTDTQYF. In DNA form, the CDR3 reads TGTGCCAGCAGCCTGGACAACACAGATACGCAGTATTTT.

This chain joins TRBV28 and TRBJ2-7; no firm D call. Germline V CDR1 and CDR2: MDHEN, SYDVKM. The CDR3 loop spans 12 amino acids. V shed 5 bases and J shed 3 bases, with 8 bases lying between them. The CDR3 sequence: CASSGELYEQYF. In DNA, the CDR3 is TGTGCCAGCAGTGGAGAACTCTACGAGCAGTACTTC.

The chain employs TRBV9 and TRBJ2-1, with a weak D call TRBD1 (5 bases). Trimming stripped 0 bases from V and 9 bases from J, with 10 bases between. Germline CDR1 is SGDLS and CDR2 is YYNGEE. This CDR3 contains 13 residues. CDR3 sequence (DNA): TGTGCCAGCAGCGTAGTTAGTCAGGGTGAGCAGTTCTTC. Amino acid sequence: CASSVVSQGEQFF. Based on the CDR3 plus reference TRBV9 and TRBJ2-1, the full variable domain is DSGVTQTPKHLITATGQRVTLRCSPRSGDLSVYWYQQSLDQGLQFLIQYYNGEERAKGNILERFSAQQFPDLHSELNLSSLELGDSALYFCASSVVSQGEQFFGPGTRLTVL.

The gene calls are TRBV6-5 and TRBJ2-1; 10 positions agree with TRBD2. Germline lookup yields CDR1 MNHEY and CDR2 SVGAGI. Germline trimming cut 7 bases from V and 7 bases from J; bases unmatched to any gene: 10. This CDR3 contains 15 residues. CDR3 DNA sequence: TGTGCCAGCACCCATCGGACTAGCGGACTGAATGAGCAGTTCTTC. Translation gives CASTHRTSGLNEQFF.

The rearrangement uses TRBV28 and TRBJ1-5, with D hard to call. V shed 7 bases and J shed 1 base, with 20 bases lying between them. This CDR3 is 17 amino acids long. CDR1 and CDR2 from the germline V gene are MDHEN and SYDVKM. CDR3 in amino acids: CASNPPGLLMSNQPQHF. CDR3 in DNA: TGTGCCAGCAACCCCCCGGGTTTATTAATGAGCAATCAGCCCCAGCATTTT.

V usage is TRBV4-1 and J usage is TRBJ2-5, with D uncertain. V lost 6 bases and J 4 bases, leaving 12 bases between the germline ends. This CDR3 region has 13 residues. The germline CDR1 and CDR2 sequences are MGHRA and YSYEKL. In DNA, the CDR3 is TGCGCCAGCAGTGAGGCCGGCCGAGAGACCCAGTACTTC. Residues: CASSEAGRETQYF.

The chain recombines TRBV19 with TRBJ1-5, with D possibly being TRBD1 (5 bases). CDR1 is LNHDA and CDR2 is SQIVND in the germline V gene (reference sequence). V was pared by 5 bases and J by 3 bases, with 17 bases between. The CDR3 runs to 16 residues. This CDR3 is CASSPVGGVTNQPQHF. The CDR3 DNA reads TGTGCCAGTAGTCCAGTTGGGGGTGTAACCAATCAGCCCCAGCATTTT.

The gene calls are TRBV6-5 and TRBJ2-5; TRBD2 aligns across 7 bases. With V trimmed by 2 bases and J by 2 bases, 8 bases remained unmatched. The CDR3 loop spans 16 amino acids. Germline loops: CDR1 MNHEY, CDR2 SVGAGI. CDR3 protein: CASSYVGGRGQETQYF. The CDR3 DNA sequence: TGTGCCAGCAGTTACGTAGGCGGGAGAGGGCAAGAGACCCAGTACTTC.

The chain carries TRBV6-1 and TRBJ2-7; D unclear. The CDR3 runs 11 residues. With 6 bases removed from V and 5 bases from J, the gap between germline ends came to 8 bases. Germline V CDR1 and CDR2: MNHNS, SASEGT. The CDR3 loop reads CASSRIDEQYF. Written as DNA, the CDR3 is TGTGCCAGCAGCCGGATAGACGAGCAGTACTTC.

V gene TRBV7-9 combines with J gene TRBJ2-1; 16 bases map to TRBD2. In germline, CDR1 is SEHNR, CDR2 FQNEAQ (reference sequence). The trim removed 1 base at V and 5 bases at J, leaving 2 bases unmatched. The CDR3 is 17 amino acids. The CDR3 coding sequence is TGTGCCAGCAGCTTAGGGGGACTAGCGGGAGGGGACAATGAGCAGTTCTTC. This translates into CASSLGGLAGGDNEQFF.

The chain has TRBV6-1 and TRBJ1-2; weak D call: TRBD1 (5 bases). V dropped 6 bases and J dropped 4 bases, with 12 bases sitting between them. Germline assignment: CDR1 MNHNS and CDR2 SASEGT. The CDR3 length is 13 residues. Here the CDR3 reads CASRNAGGYGYTF. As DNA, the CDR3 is TGTGCCAGCAGAAACGCCGGGGGCTATGGCTACACCTTC.

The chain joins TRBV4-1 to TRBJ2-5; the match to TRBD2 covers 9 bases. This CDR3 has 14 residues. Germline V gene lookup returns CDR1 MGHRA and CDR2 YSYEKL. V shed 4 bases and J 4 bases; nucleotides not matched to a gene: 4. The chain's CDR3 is CASSLPTSGETQYF. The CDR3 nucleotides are TGCGCCAGCAGCCTACCGACTAGCGGAGAGACCCAGTACTTC.

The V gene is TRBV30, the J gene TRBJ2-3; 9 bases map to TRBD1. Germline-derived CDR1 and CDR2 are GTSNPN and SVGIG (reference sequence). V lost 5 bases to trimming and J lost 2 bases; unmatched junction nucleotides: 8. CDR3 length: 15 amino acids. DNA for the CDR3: TGTGCCTGGCGGGTGGGACAGGGCACCACAGATACGCAGTATTTT. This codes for CAWRVGQGTTDTQYF.

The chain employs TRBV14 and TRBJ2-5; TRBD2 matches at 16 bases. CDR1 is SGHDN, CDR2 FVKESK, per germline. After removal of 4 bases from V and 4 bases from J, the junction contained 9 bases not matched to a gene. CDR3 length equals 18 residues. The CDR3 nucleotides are TGTGCCAGCAGCCCCCTGGGACTAGCGGGAGGGCCCGGAGAGACCCAGTACTTC. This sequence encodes CASSPLGLAGGPGETQYF.

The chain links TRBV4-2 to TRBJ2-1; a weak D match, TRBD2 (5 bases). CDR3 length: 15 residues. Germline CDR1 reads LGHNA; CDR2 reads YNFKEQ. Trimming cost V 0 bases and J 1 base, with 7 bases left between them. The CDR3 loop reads CASSQEAASYNEQFF. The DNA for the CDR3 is TGTGCCAGCAGCCAAGAAGCGGCATCCTACAATGAGCAGTTCTTC.

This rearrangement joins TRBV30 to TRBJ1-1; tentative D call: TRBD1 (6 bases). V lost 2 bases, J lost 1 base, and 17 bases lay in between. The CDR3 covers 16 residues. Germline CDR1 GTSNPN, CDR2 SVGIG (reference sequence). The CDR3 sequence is CAWSFGGGARNTEAFF. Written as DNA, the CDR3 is TGTGCCTGGAGTTTCGGGGGGGGCGCGCGGAACACTGAAGCTTTCTTT.